This TCR beta chain came from a study of response to subunit inactivated influenza vaccine. The ends lost 6 bases at V and 2 bases at J; junction bases unmatched: 8. In germline, CDR1 is SGHAT, CDR2 FQNNGV. The CDR3 covers 17 residues. As to this clonotype: Its antigen is not identified.

From the RT-PCR reads, TCRdb called clonotypes with MiXCR, one entry per CDR3 protein. This table has roughly 700,000 distinct CDR3 sequences, approximately 14% appearing once. Study-level results: The authors put forward the suggestion that each seasonal influenza vaccination may bring in only a limited number of new T cells.

The clonotype was recovered from a man aged 50 to 60 who received an inactivated influenza vaccine. The rearrangement uses TRBV11-2 and TRBJ1-6, with 9 bases identical to TRBD1. Sequenced material: PBMCs from blood, taken 14 to 15 days before vaccination. DNA for the CDR3: TGTGCCAGCAGACTCAGGACAGGGGACACCTATAATTCACCCCTCCACTTT. Residues: CASRLRTGDTYNSPLHF. The full variable domain, rest sourced from reference TRBV11-2 and TRBJ1-6, is EAGVAQSPRYKIIEKRQSVAFWCNPISGHATLYWYQQILGQGPKLLIQFQNNGVVDDSQLPKDRFSAERLKGVDSTLKIQPAKLEDSAVYLCASRLRTGDTYNSPLHFGNGTRLTVT.